The rows below give T cell receptor beta chains drawn from one sample of a study of cytomegalovirus exposure and HLA in healthy donors. Measured with immunoSEQ multiplex PCR; TCRdb has only the in-frame clones, and not every one. The repertoire includes some 250,000 clones, more than 75% of them detected once, and more than 5% sits in the top ten. Sequencing was done on a sample of PBMCs. The receptors derive from a woman aged 40 to 50 in good health and CMV-seropositive. Both conserved end residues are trimmed from each CDR3.

j_gene	v_gene	CDR3aa
TRBJ1-3	TRBV6-1	ASKTGEAGNTIY
TRBJ1-2	TRBV4-3	ASSQDRYDYGYT
TRBJ1-1	TRBV6-5	ASSSQGAGNTEAF
TRBJ1-6	TRBV5-4	ASSLDGGWNSPLH
TRBJ2-1	TRBV19	ASSIGQSPYNEQF
TRBJ2-3	TRBV9	ASSATSGRVTDTQY
TRBJ1-1	TRBV5-4	ASSLTGANTEAF
TRBJ2-3	TRBV6-4	ASSVGLAGGDTQY
TRBJ2-5	TRBV11-3	ASSLGAGPQETQY
TRBJ2-5	TRBV19	ASSRDRVGETQY
TRBJ1-1	TRBV19	ASSTQGENTEAF
TRBJ2-1	TRBV10-1	ASSEGAAGDNEQF
TRBJ1-4	TRBV4-3	ASSQVREKLF
TRBJ2-1	TRBV10-1	ASSDSPGSYNEQF
TRBJ1-2	TRBV21-1	ASSLGQGSGYT
TRBJ1-1	TRBV30	AWNQGSEAF
TRBJ2-7	TRBV6-5	ASRNLRDRGYEQY
TRBJ1-2	TRBV5-1	ASSLEENGYT
TRBJ1-1	TRBV29-1	SVTGFRNTEAF
TRBJ2-5	TRBV12-5	ASGRSTGGSGETQY
TRBJ1-1	TRBV4-1	ASSHDDTRNTEAF
TRBJ1-1	TRBV29-1	SVDTSGNTEAF
TRBJ1-1	TRBV7-2	ASSLNRGDTEAF
TRBJ1-1	TRBV7-6	ASSLTENTEAF
TRBJ1-3	TRBV5-1	ASSLAAGVTGNTIY
TRBJ2-1	TRBV7-3	ASSHGLAGGEREQF
TRBJ2-1	TRBV19	ASSISRGRGEQF
TRBJ2-1	TRBV4-3	ASSQEPPSGTSYNEQF
TRBJ1-5	TRBV19	ASTRQVRGNQPQH
TRBJ1-2	TRBV21-1	ASSHIGPRDGRFFYGYT
TRBJ1-1	TRBV19	ASSIDRDSVEAF
TRBJ1-2	TRBV5-5	ASSDREYPNYGYT
TRBJ2-7	TRBV2	ASSEWGLTYEQY
TRBJ1-2	TRBV27	ASSLQGASNYGYT
TRBJ2-7	TRBV6-6	ASSYPGQGYEQY
TRBJ1-2	TRBV30	AWSARPRGGYT
TRBJ2-5	TRBV4-3	ASSQDVGEETQY
TRBJ1-3	TRBV30	AWKTDGNTIY
TRBJ1-4	TRBV7-2	ASSLDRTVEKLF
TRBJ1-6	TRBV30	ALWQGTGSPLH
TRBJ1-2	TRBV19	ASSIVSVARGRDYGYT
TRBJ1-2	TRBV11-2	ASSLARSNGYT
TRBJ1-1	TRBV11-2	ASSLDRGHQAF
TRBJ2-7	TRBV5-6	ASSLGSSRTSTHEQY
TRBJ1-1	TRBV25-1	ASSATGGNTEAF
TRBJ1-2	TRBV6-5	ASSYSKVGGVN
TRBJ2-6	TRBV7-9	ASRESGLAGGPGANVLT
TRBJ1-1	TRBV5-1	ASSFQQGQRNTEAF
TRBJ1-2	TRBV7-2	ASSLGPTGDGYT
TRBJ2-7	TRBV6-5	ASSLTRSYEQY
TRBJ1-3	TRBV2	ASRGPTGGAGGNTIY
TRBJ2-3	TRBV10-1	ASSEGHRTDTQY
TRBJ2-5	TRBV19	ASSIIGGTEKETQY
TRBJ1-4	TRBV11-2	ASSLEFRGGAEKLF
TRBJ1-5	TRBV4-2	ASSQDWGVYSNQPQH
TRBJ2-7	TRBV9	ASSAYQGARKY
TRBJ2-1	TRBV20-1	SARLYNEQF
TRBJ2-3	TRBV6-5	ASSYASEISTDTQY
TRBJ2-1	TRBV9	ASSVGPGSRNEQF